This T cell receptor beta chain was profiled in a study of T cell repertoires in cytomegalovirus infection. Study background: Indications came from public TCR beta signatures; they pointed to CMV infection and to a matching HLA type. Points from the study as a whole: Accumulated public TCR beta family frequency recognized individuals carrying CMV together with the relevant HLA. CMV-specific TCR beta clonotypes restricted by HLA-C were the ones dominating the ex vivo response.

V dropped 6 bases and J dropped 4; count of bases not matched to a gene: 8. CDR3 length equals 15 residues. The germline V gene has CDR1 MNHNS and CDR2 SASEGT. TCRdb re-called the reads with MiXCR, one entry per CDR3 protein. The table lists 700,000 to 900,000 distinct CDR3 sequences, under 35% of them singletons. A remark on this clonotype: Its antigen remains unidentified.

The material sequenced was cultured CD8+ T cells from PBMCs, taken from culture after CMV antigen stimulation. This receptor was taken from a human donor in good health (CMV status not recorded). Some clones in this sample may be carry-over from other donors' samples. The V call is TRBV6-1, the J call TRBJ2-1, with TRBD1 identical over 8 bases. CDR3 in DNA: TGTGCCAGCAGAATTCCGGGACAGGTTTACAATGAGCAGTTCTTC. Its protein is CASRIPGQVYNEQFF.